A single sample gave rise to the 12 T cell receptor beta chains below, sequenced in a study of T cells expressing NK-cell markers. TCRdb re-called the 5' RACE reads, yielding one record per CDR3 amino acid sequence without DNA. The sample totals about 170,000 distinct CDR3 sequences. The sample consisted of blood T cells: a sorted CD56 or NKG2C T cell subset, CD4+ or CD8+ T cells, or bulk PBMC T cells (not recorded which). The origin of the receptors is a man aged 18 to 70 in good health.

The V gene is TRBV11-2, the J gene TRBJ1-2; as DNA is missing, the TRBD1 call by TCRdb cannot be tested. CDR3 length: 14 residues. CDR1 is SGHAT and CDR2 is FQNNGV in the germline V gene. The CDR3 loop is CASSFRDGSYGYTF.

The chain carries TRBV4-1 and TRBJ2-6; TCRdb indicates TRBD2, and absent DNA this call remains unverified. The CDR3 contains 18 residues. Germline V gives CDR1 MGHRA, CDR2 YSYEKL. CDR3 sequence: CASSQDPRFPLGANVLTF.

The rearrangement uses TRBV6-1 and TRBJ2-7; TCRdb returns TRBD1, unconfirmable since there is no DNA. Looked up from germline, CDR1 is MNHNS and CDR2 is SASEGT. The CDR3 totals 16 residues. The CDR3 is CASSLGTGVLFYEQYF.

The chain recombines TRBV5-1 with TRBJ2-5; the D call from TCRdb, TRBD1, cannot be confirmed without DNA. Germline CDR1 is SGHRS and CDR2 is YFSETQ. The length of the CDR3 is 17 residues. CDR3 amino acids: CASSLELQGIARETQYF.

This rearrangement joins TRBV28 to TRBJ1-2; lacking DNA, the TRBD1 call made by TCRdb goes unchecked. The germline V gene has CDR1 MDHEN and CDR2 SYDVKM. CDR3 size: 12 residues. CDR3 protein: CASSTGPYGYTF.

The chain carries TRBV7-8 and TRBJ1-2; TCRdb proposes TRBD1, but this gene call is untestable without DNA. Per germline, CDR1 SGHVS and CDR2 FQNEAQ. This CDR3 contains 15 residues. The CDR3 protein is CASSPHRDSFYGYTF.

CDR3 amino acids: CASSVADKGPKETQYF. The V gene is TRBV9, the J gene TRBJ2-5; TCRdb lists TRBD1, though no DNA is available to test this call. This CDR3 spans 16 amino acids. From germline, CDR1 is SGDLS and CDR2 YYNGEE.

The CDR3 reads CASSQRWRVYNEQFF. V is TRBV5-6 and J is TRBJ2-1; TCRdb picks TRBD1, but there is no DNA to check that call. The CDR3 is 15 residues long. Germline assignment: CDR1 SGHDT and CDR2 YYEEEE.

CDR3 region: CASSAGFTEAFF. The V and J genes are TRBV6-6 and TRBJ1-1. Germline-derived CDR1 and CDR2 are MNHNY and SVGAGI (reference sequence). The CDR3 totals 12 residues.

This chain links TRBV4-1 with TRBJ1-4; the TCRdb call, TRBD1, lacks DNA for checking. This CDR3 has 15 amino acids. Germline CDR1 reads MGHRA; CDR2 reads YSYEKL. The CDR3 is CASSHSGGIGKKLFF.

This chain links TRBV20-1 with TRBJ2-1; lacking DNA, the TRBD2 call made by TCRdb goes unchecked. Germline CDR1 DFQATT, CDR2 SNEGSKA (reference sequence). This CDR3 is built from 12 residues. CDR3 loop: CSARVRDWEQFF.

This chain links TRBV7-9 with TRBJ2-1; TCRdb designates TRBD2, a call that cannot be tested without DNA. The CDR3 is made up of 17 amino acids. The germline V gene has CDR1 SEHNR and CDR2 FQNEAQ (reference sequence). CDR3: CASTYTSGGPSYNEQFF.